This T cell receptor (beta chain) was identified in a study of T cells after yellow fever vaccination. Study as a whole: Memory subsets EM, EMRA, CM and Tscm were separated by sorting based on CD3, CD45RA, CCR7 and CD95. Fractions of low cell number were prepared using SMART-Seq v4 Ultra Low Input.

TCRdb independently ran MiXCR on the 5' RACE reads; one entry per CDR3 protein. There are some 22,000 distinct CDR3 sequences in the sample; less than 5.5% occur only once, and roughly 20% lies in the top ten. Notes on the study in general: FACS-sorted repertoires might harbor abundant contaminating clonotypes from the bulk population. Post-booster repertoires again held most primary-vaccination clones (around 95% CD4, 88% CD8).

This clonotype was counted ten times or more. The TCR sequence derives from a young man who received the YFV17D yellow fever vaccine. Sequencing was performed on PBMCs, either bulk or a sorted T-cell subset (CD4+, CD8+, memory, or dextramer-sorted; not recorded which), taken roughly 46 days after the first yellow fever vaccination.

The CDR3 DNA reads TGTGCCAGCAGCGCGGTCGAAACTGAAGCTTTCTTT. It yields the protein CASSAVETEAFF. The rearrangement uses TRBV9 and TRBJ1-1, with D unresolved. The V gene lost 3 bases and the J gene lost 5 bases, with 8 bases spanning the gap. This CDR3 has 12 residues. Germline lookup yields CDR1 SGDLS and CDR2 YYNGEE.